A selection of T cell receptor beta chains follows, all from one sample in a study of CD8+ T cells in alopecia areata. Assay: immunoSEQ multiplex PCR; the TCRdb copy retains only in-frame clones and omits some. The sample lists tens of thousands of clones, around 50% occurring once. The sample comprised NKG2D-high CD8+ T cells sorted from blood. The source is a human donor with alopecia areata. CDR3s include the opening cysteine and the closing phenylalanine or tryptophan. D genes are given only for firm matches. The listing skips clone size in some rows; elsewhere it reads once, few, many or a size class.

V	D	J	size	DNA	CDR3
TRBV30	NA	TRBJ2-7	NA	TGTGCCTGGAGTCAGGGAGGCGACGAGCAGTACTTC	CAWSQGGDEQYF
TRBV29-1	NA	TRBJ2-5	NA	TGCAGCGTTGAAGATGGGGCGGGACCCAGGGAGACCCAGTACTTC	CSVEDGAGPRETQYF
TRBV5-4	NA	TRBJ2-5	NA	TGTGCCAGCAGCACGCGAACGGGGGTCGGTGAGACCCAGTACTTC	CASSTRTGVGETQYF
TRBV4-1	NA	TRBJ2-3	few	TGCGCCAGCAGCCAAGATGAGGCGGGGACTAGCACAGATACGCAGTATTTT	CASSQDEAGTSTDTQYF
TRBV2	NA	TRBJ1-4	NA	TGTGCCAGCAAGTCGGGGTATAATGAAAAACTGTTTTTT	CASKSGYNEKLFF
TRBV11-2	NA	TRBJ2-7	NA	TGTGCCAGCAGCTTACGACAGTCCTACGAGCAGTACTTC	CASSLRQSYEQYF
TRBV19	NA	TRBJ2-2	NA	TGTGCCAGTAGTATTGGATGGTCAGGGCTCACCGGGGAGCTGTTTTTT	CASSIGWSGLTGELFF
TRBV20-1	NA	TRBJ1-2	few	TGCAGTGCTAGAATGGGAGAAGGCTACACCTTC	CSARMGEGYTF
TRBV15	TRBD1	TRBJ2-7	NA	TGTGCCACAGAGGACAGGGGAGGCCCCTACGAGCAGTACTTC	CATEDRGGPYEQYF
TRBV7-9	NA	TRBJ2-4	NA	TGTGCCAGCAGCTTGAATGAAGGGGGTTCACGAAACATTCAGTACTTC	CASSLNEGGSRNIQYF
TRBV11-2	NA	TRBJ2-7	NA	TGTGCCAGCAGCCCAGGCTGGAGGGGAAAAACCTACGAGCAGTACTTC	CASSPGWRGKTYEQYF
TRBV9	NA	TRBJ2-7	NA	TGTGCCAGCAGCGCGGAACGGGACCCCTACGAGCAGTACTTC	CASSAERDPYEQYF
TRBV4-3	NA	TRBJ2-7	NA	TGCGCCAGCAGCCAAGATCGGGTGGACAGCTCCTACGAGCAGTACTTC	CASSQDRVDSSYEQYF
TRBV7-9	NA	TRBJ2-2	few	TGTGCCAGCTCGGGGAAGGTAGCGACCGGGGAGCTGTTTTTT	CASSGKVATGELFF
TRBV27	NA	TRBJ2-7	NA	TGTGCCAGCAGTTTCGCTGGACTAATATACGAGCAGTACTTC	CASSFAGLIYEQYF
TRBV27	TRBD1	TRBJ1-1	NA	TGTGCCAGCAACTCGGGACAGGGGAGACAGGGGGCTTTCTTT	CASNSGQGRQGAFF
TRBV27	TRBD1	TRBJ1-1	NA	TGTGCCAGTAGGACAGGGAATGAAGCTTTCTTT	CASRTGNEAFF
TRBV5-4	NA	TRBJ2-2	NA	TGTGCCAGCAGATTGAACACCGGGGAGCTGTTTTTT	CASRLNTGELFF
TRBV2	NA	TRBJ1-1	NA	TGTGCCAGTGGGGCCGCTGAAGCTTTCTTT	CASGAAEAFF
TRBV28	NA	TRBJ2-3	once	TGTGCCAGCAGTTTATCCCTTCAGCGCGGGGCAGATACGCAGTATTTT	CASSLSLQRGADTQYF
TRBV29-1	TRBD1	TRBJ2-7	NA	TGCAGCGTGGGGGACAGGGACAGGATCGAGCAGTACTTC	CSVGDRDRIEQYF
TRBV6-5	NA	TRBJ1-5	NA	TGTGCCAGCAGTTACTCCGCGGGGGGTCCCCAGCATTTT	CASSYSAGGPQHF
TRBV7-9	NA	TRBJ2-1	many	TGTGCCAGCATGGAAGGTTCGGCAGGGGATTACAATGAGCAGTTCTTC	CASMEGSAGDYNEQFF
TRBV27	NA	TRBJ2-7	once	TGTGCCAGCAAAGGACAGAGCTACGAGCAGTACTTC	CASKGQSYEQYF
TRBV19	NA	TRBJ2-3	NA	TGTGCCAGTAGTATAATTTCTGGGTCCACAGATACGCAGTATTTT	CASSIISGSTDTQYF
TRBV9	NA	TRBJ1-2	once	TGTGCCAGCAGCGTGGGGGGAGTAGCTAACTATGGCTACACCTTC	CASSVGGVANYGYTF
TRBV7-9	TRBD2	TRBJ2-3	few	TGTGCCAGCAGCTTAGTGCCTAGCGGGAGCGGAGGTACAGATACGCAGTATTTT	CASSLVPSGSGGTDTQYF
TRBV28	NA	TRBJ1-1	NA	TGTGCCAGCAGTTTGGCTGGGAACACTGAAGCTTTCTTT	CASSLAGNTEAFF
TRBV4-1	TRBD1	TRBJ1-2	NA	TGCGCCAGCAGCCAGGGGACAGGGGACTACCTCTATGGCTACACCTTC	CASSQGTGDYLYGYTF
TRBV28	NA	TRBJ2-5	NA	TGTGCCAGCAGTTCCCTGGAGCAATCTGGGGCCGAGGCTCAAGAGACCCAGTACTTC	CASSSLEQSGAEAQETQYF
TRBV7-3	NA	TRBJ2-1	NA	TGTGCCAGCAGCTTTGGCCAGGGCTACAATGAGCAGTTCTTC	CASSFGQGYNEQFF
TRBV4-3	NA	TRBJ2-3	NA	TGCGCCAGCAGCCACAGGGACGGGAGCACAGATACGCAGTATTTT	CASSHRDGSTDTQYF
TRBV7-9	NA	TRBJ1-1	NA	TGTGCCAGCAGCACGACAGGCCCTGAAGCTTTCTTT	CASSTTGPEAFF
TRBV5-4	NA	TRBJ1-2	NA	TGTGCCAGCAGCTTGGCCGACATTAGCTATGGCTACACCTTC	CASSLADISYGYTF
TRBV7-2	NA	TRBJ1-1	NA	TGTGCCAGCAGCCACCCCCTCGGGGTCTACCGGGACACTGAAGCTTTCTTT	CASSHPLGVYRDTEAFF
TRBV4-2	NA	TRBJ2-2	NA	TGTGCCAGCAGCCATACAACCGGGGAGCTGTTTTTT	CASSHTTGELFF
TRBV7-9	TRBD2	TRBJ2-3	NA	TGTGCCAGCACCTCTGGGACTAGCGGAAGGAATACGCAGTATTTT	CASTSGTSGRNTQYF
TRBV7-6	TRBD1	TRBJ2-4	NA	TGTGCCAGCAGCTTAGGTGACAGGGAAGACATTCAGTACTTC	CASSLGDREDIQYF
TRBV7-3	TRBD1	TRBJ2-1	NA	TGTGCCAGCAGCCCAGGGACAGGGGCGAGACATGAGCAGTTCTTC	CASSPGTGARHEQFF
TRBV11-2	NA	TRBJ2-1	NA	TGTGCCAGCAGCTTAGGGCCAGGGACTTCTGAGCAGTTCTTC	CASSLGPGTSEQFF
TRBV2	TRBD2	TRBJ2-1	few	TGTGCCAGCCCCGGACTAGACCCCAATGAGCAGTTCTTC	CASPGLDPNEQFF
TRBV29-1	NA	TRBJ2-1	few	TGCAGCGTTGCGGTCCCAAGACAGGAGGGGTTACTAATCGATGAGCAGTTCTTC	CSVAVPRQEGLLIDEQFF
TRBV7-3	TRBD1	TRBJ2-5	NA	TGTGCCAGCAGCCCAGAGGGGGCAGGGGGTCGACAGACCCAGTACTTC	CASSPEGAGGRQTQYF
TRBV9	NA	TRBJ2-4	NA	TGTGCCAGCAGCCCAGGGACCGGGACAAACATTCAGTACTTC	CASSPGTGTNIQYF
TRBV7-9	NA	TRBJ1-1	NA	TGTGCCAGCAGCTCCCCCTCGTCTGGGGGAACTGAAGCTTTCTTT	CASSSPSSGGTEAFF
TRBV21-1	NA	TRBJ2-4	NA	TGTGCCAGCAGCACAGGGGAAGCCAAAAACATTCAGTACTTC	CASSTGEAKNIQYF
TRBV2	NA	TRBJ2-1	NA	TGTGCCAGCTTGGGCTCAGGTGGGGCCTACAATGAGCAGTTCTTC	CASLGSGGAYNEQFF
TRBV11-2	NA	TRBJ1-1	few	TGTGCCAGCAGCTCTAGTGCTGAAAACACTGAAGCTTTCTTT	CASSSSAENTEAFF
TRBV7-2	NA	TRBJ2-3	NA	TGTGCCAGCAGCTTAGATGCAGGCTGGGGAACGGCTACGCAGTATTTT	CASSLDAGWGTATQYF
TRBV9	NA	TRBJ2-4	NA	TGTGCCAGCAGCCCCCGGACAGCAGAAAACATTCAGTACTTC	CASSPRTAENIQYF
TRBV7-2	NA	TRBJ2-1	NA	TGTGCCAGCAGCTTCCCCACTATGGACAATGAGCAGTTCTTC	CASSFPTMDNEQFF
TRBV6-5	NA	TRBJ2-7	NA	TGTGCCAGCAGTTACGGGGGATCGTACGAGCAGTACTTC	CASSYGGSYEQYF
TRBV14	NA	TRBJ1-4	NA	TGTGCCAGCAGCCAAGACCCCCACAGCGAGGCAACTAATGAAAAACTGTTTTTT	CASSQDPHSEATNEKLFF
TRBV4-1	NA	TRBJ2-5	NA	TGCGCCAGCAGCCAAGATAGGCAGCCTCAAGAGACCCAGTACTTC	CASSQDRQPQETQYF
TRBV25-1	NA	TRBJ2-1	NA	TGTGCCAGCGGACTGGGGTCCAATGAGCAGTTCTTC	CASGLGSNEQFF
TRBV27	TRBD1	TRBJ2-3	NA	TGTGCCAGCAGTTTATCGAAGACAGGGTTTTCCACAGATACGCAGTATTTT	CASSLSKTGFSTDTQYF
TRBV19	NA	TRBJ1-1	few	TGTGCCAGTAGTATGATGACAGGGAACACTGAAGCTTTCTTT	CASSMMTGNTEAFF
TRBV28	NA	TRBJ1-1	NA	TGTGCCAGCAGTCCCGGACGCAGCAGGAACACTGAAGCTTTCTTT	CASSPGRSRNTEAFF
TRBV6-6	NA	TRBJ2-1	NA	TGTGCCAGCACTCTTGGGGTTTCCTACAATGAGCAGTTCTTC	CASTLGVSYNEQFF
TRBV4-3	TRBD1	TRBJ1-1	NA	TGCGCCAGCAGCCCGGGACAGTTGAACACTGAAGCTTTCTTT	CASSPGQLNTEAFF